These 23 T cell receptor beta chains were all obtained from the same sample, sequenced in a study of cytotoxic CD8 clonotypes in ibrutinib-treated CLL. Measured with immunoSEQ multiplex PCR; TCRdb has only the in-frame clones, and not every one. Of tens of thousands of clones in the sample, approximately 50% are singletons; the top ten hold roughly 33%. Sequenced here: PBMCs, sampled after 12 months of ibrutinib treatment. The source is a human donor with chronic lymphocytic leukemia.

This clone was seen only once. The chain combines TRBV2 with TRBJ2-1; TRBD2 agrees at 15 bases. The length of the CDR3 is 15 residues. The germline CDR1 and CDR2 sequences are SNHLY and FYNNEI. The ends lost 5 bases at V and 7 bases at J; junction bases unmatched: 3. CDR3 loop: CASSTGLAGGNEQFF. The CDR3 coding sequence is TGTGCCAGCAGTACCGGACTAGCGGGGGGGAATGAGCAGTTCTTC.

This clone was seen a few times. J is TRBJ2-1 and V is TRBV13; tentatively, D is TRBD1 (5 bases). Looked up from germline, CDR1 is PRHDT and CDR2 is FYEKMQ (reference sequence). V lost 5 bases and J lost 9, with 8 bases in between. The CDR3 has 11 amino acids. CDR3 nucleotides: TGTGCCAGCAGCGCGACAGCTGAGCAGTTCTTC. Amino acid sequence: CASSATAEQFF. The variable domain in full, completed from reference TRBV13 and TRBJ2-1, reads AAGVIQSPRHLIKEKRETATLKCYPIPRHDTVYWYQQGPGQDPQFLISFYEKMQSDKGSIPDRFSAQQFSDYHSELNMSSLELGDSALYFCASSATAEQFFGPGTRLTVL.

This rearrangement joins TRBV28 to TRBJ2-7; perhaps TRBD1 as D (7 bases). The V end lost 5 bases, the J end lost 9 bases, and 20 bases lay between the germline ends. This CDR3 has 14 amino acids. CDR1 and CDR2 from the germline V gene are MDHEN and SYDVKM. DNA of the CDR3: TGTGCCAGCAGTAAAGGGGGGACAGTAAAGGGGCAGTACTTC. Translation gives CASSKGGTVKGQYF.

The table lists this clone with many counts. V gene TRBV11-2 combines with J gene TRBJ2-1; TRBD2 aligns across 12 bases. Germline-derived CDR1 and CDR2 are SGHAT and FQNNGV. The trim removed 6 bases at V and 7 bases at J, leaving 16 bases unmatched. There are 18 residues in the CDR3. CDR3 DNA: TGTGCCAGCAGGCAGAGCCTAGTCGGACTAGCGGGACGAAATGAGCAGTTCTTC. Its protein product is CASRQSLVGLAGRNEQFF.

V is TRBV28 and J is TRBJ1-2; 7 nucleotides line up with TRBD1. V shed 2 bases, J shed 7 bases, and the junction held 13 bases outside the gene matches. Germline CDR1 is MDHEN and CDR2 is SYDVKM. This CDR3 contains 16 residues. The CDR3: CASSLPLGGGGGGYTF. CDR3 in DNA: TGTGCCAGCAGTTTACCCTTGGGTGGAGGGGGCGGTGGCTACACCTTC.

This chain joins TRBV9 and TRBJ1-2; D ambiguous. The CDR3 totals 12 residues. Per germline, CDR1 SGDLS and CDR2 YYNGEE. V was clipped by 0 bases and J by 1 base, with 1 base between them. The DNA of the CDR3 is TGTGCCAGCAGCGTAGATAACTATGGCTACACCTTC. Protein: CASSVDNYGYTF.

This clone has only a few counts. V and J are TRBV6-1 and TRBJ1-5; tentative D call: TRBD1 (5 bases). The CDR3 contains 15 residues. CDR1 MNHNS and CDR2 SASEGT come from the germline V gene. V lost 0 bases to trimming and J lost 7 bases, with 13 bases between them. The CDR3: CASSEAGRAGQPQHF. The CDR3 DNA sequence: TGTGCCAGCAGTGAAGCCGGCAGGGCGGGACAGCCCCAGCATTTT.

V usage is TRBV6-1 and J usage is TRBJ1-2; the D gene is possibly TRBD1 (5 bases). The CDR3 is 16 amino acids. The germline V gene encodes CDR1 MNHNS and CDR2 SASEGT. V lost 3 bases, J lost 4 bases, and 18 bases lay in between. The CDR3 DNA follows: TGTGCCAGCAGTGAGGGGGAAAGGTGGAGGAGCTATGGCTACACCTTC. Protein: CASSEGERWRSYGYTF.

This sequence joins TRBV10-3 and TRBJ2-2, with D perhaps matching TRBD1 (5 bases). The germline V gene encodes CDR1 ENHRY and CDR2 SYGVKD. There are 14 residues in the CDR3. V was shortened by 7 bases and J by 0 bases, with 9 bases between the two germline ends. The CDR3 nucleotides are TGTGCCATCACCCAGACAGCGAACACCGGGGAGCTGTTTTTT. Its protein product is CAITQTANTGELFF.

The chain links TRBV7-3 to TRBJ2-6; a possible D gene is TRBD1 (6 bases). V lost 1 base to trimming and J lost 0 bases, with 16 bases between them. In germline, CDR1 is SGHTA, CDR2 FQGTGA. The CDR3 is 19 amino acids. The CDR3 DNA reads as TGTGCCAGCAGCTTAAGTGGGGGCCTCTTGAACTCTGGGGCCAACGTCCTGACTTTC. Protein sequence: CASSLSGGLLNSGANVLTF.

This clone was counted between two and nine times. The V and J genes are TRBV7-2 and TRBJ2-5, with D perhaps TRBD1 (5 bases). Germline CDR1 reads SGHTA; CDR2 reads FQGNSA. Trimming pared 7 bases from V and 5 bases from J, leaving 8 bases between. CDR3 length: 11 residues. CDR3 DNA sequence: TGTGCCAGCACCTCAGGGGAGACCCAGTACTTC. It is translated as CASTSGETQYF.

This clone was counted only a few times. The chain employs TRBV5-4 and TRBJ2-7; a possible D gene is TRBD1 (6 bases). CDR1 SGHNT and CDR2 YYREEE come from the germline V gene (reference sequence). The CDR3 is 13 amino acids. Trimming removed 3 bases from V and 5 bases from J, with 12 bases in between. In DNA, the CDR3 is TGTGCCAGCAGCTCGCGAGGGGGTGACGAGCAGTACTTC. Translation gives CASSSRGGDEQYF.

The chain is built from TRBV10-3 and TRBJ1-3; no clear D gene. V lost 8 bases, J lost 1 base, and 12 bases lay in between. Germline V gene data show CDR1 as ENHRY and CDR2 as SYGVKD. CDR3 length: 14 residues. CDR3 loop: CAIWEGASGNTIYF. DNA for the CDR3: TGTGCCATCTGGGAGGGCGCGTCTGGAAACACCATATATTTT.

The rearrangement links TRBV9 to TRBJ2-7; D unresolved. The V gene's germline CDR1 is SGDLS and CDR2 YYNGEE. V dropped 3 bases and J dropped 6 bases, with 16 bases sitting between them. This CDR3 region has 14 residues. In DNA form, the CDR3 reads TGTGCCAGCAGCGCTGACGTAATAGTAGCCGAGCAGTACTTC. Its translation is CASSADVIVAEQYF.

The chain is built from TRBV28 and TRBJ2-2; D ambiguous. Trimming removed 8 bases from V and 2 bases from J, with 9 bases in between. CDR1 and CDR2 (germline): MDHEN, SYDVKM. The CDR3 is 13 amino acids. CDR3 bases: TGTGCCAGCCCCGGGCCAAACACCGGGGAGCTGTTTTTT. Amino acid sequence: CASPGPNTGELFF.

CDR3 amino acids: CASSPSLDTQYF. CDR3 in DNA: TGCGCCAGCAGCCCCTCTTTAGATACGCAGTATTTT. The genes are TRBV5-1 and TRBJ2-3; D is unresolved. The CDR3 runs to 12 residues. Germline assignment: CDR1 SGHRS and CDR2 YFSETQ. V lost 4 bases to trimming and J lost 5 bases, with 8 bases between them.

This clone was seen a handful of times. CDR3 coding DNA: TGTGCCAGCAGCCTAGATGCGCGGGGCTACACCTTC. Its translation is CASSLDARGYTF. This chain connects TRBV7-9 to TRBJ1-2; no clear D. Trimming took off 5 bases at V and 8 bases at J, with 12 bases between the two ends. CDR3 size: 12 residues. Germline CDR1 reads SEHNR; CDR2 reads FQNEAQ (reference sequence).

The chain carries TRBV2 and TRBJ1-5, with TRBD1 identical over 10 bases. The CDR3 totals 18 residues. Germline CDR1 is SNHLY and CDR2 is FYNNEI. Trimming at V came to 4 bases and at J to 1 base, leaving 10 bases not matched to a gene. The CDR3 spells CASSAGTGASRSNQPQHF. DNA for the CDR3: TGTGCCAGCAGTGCCGGGACAGGGGCTTCGAGGAGCAATCAGCCCCAGCATTTT.

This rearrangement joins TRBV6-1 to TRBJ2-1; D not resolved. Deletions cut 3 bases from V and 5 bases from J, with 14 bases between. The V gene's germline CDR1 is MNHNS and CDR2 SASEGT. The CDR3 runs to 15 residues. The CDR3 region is CASSDPPGRHNEQFF. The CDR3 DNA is TGTGCCAGCAGTGACCCCCCCGGCAGACACAATGAGCAGTTCTTC.

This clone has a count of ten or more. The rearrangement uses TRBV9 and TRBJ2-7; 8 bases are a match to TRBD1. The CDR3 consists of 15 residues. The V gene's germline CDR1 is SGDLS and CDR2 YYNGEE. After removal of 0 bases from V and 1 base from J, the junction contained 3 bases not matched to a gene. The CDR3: CASSVGQGPSYEQYF. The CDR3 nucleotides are TGTGCCAGCAGCGTAGGACAGGGGCCATCCTACGAGCAGTACTTC.

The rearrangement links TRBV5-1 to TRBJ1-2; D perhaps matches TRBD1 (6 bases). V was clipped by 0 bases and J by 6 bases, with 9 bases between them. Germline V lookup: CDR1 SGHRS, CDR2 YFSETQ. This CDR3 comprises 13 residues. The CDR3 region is CASSLEGVDGYTF. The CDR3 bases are TGCGCCAGCAGCTTGGAGGGGGTAGATGGCTACACCTTC. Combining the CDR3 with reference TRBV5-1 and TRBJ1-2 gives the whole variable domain KAGVTQTPRYLIKTRGQQVTLSCSPISGHRSVSWYQQTPGQGLQFLFEYFSETQRNKGNFPGRFSGRQFSNSRSEMNVSTLELGDSALYLCASSLEGVDGYTFGSGTRLTVV.

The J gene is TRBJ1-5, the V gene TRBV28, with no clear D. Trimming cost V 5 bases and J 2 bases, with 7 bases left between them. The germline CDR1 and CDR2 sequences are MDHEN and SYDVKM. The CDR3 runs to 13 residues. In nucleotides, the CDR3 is TGTGCCAGCAGTAGTAGTGGCAATCAGCCCCAGCATTTT. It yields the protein CASSSSGNQPQHF.

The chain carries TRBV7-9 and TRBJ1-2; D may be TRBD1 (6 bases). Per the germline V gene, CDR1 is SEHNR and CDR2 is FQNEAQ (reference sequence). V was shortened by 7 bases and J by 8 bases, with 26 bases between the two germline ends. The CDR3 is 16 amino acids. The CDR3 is CASIHKGQTSSGGYTF. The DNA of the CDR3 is TGTGCCAGCATCCATAAAGGACAGACGTCTTCGGGAGGCTACACCTTC. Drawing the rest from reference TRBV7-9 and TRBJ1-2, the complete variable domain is DTGVSQNPRHKITKRGQNVTFRCDPISEHNRLYWYRQTLGQGPEFLTYFQNEAQLEKSRLLSDRFSAERPKGSFSTLEIQRTEQGDSAMYLCASIHKGQTSSGGYTFGSGTRLTVV.